This section outlines one TCR beta chain sequence together with its context. Antigen unknown. Amplified TCR beta CDR3 regions came from RNA transcripts. A first-round RT-PCR of the TCR CDR3 used the HTBI primer set. TCRdb re-analysed the multiplex PCR reads in MiXCR, keeping a single row per CDR3 protein. The table has hundreds of thousands of distinct CDR3 sequences, under 20% seen once. The blood sample was taken at first hyperthyroidism diagnosis, before any ophthalmopathy symptoms. These data belong to a study of T cells in Graves' hyperthyroidism and ophthalmopathy. Study-wide points: Ophthalmopathy cases were set apart from stable hyperthyroidism by a 13 V-J model. Ophthalmopathy was identified by the model a median 6.5 months ahead of onset.

The sequenced sample was blood. This receptor was identified in a woman aged 50 to 60 with Graves' hyperthyroidism that later progressed to Graves' ophthalmopathy.

In DNA form, the CDR3 reads TGCGCCAGCAGCTCCATGCAGTGGAGGGTAGATACGCAGTATTTT. Its translation is CASSSMQWRVDTQYF. The chain links TRBV4-1 to TRBJ2-3; perhaps TRBD2 as D (6 bases). CDR3 length equals 15 residues. V lost 5 bases to trimming and J lost 5 bases, with 17 bases between them. In germline, CDR1 is MGHRA, CDR2 YSYEKL.